This TCR beta chain is drawn from a study of cytomegalovirus exposure and HLA in healthy donors. Study-level points and caveats: Indistinguishable V segments such as TRBV6-2 and TRBV6-3 were excluded. Later work found most CMV-associated TCR beta chains apparently HLA-restricted. Most TCRs appeared rarely, but some public TCRs recurred in many donors.

As concerns this clone: Its specificity is unknown.

The CDR3 contains 13 residues. Germline CDR1 SGHAT, CDR2 FQNNGV. V gave up 0 bases and J gave up 8 bases, with 10 bases separating them. Researchers ran the PCR with 60 Vbeta and 13 Jbeta primers. Sequenced by immunoSEQ multiplex PCR; TCRdb stores in-frame clones only, minus some. The sample gives some 210,000 clones, approximately 87% of which show up once; 1.3% is in the top ten. This chain joins TRBV11-2 and TRBJ1-2; D unresolved. The TCR sequence derives from a young man in good health and CMV-seronegative. Material: PBMCs. DNA for the CDR3: TGTGCCAGCAGCTTAGATCCTGTTCCCGGCTACACCTTC. Translating it yields CASSLDPVPGYTF.